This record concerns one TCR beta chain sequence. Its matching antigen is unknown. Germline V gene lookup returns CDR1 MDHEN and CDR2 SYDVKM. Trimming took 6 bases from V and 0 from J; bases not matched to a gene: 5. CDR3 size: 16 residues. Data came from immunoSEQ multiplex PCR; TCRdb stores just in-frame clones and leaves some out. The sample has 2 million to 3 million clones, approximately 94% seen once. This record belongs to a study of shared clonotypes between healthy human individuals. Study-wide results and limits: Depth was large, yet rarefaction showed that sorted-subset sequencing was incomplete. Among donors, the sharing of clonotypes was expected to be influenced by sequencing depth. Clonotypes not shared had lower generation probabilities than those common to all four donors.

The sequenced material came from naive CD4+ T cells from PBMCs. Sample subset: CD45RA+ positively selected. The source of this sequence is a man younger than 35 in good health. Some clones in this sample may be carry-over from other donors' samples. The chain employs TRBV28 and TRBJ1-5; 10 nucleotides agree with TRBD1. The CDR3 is CASSSGTGDSNQPQHF. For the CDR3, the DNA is TGTGCCAGCAGCTCCGGGACAGGGGATAGCAATCAGCCCCAGCATTTT.